This TCR beta chain was identified during a study of cytomegalovirus exposure and HLA in healthy donors. Germline trimming cut 0 bases from V and 14 bases from J; bases unmatched to any gene: 7. The CDR3 consists of 14 residues. From germline, CDR1 is MNHEY and CDR2 SVGAGI. Study observations and caveats: Overall, about 160 TCR beta chains were annotated as cytomegalovirus-associated. A later analysis associated approximately 17,000 TCR beta sequences with HLA alleles at a 0.05 false discovery rate. For cytomegalovirus status, the classifier reportedly gave diagnoses with high specificity and sensitivity. Analyses of presence/absence relied on an assumption of roughly uniform sequencing depth across donors.

On this clone itself: Its antigen is not identified.

The PCR made use of 60 Vbeta and 13 Jbeta primers. TCRdb's table, derived via immunoSEQ multiplex PCR, lists solely in-frame clones and lacks some. The table includes about 160,000 clones, about 79% detected once. This clonotype was sampled from a woman between 50 and 59 years old in good health and CMV-seropositive. The chain links TRBV6-5 to TRBJ2-1, with TRBD2 matching 10 bases. Sequences were obtained from PBMCs. The CDR3 DNA sequence: TGTGCCAGCAGTTACTCGAGACTAGCGGGTGTGGAGTTCTTC. Protein product: CASSYSRLAGVEFF.